Below are 28 T cell receptor beta chains sequenced from a single sample in a study of blood T cell repertoires in COVID-19. Sequencing used immunoSEQ multiplex PCR; TCRdb keeps in-frame clones, though not all of them. In the table there are roughly 160,000 clones, about 80% of which are singletons. The material sequenced was PBMCs or T cells enriched from blood (not recorded which). The receptors come from a woman in her seventies in a cohort exposed to, infected with or recovered from COVID-19 (not recorded which).

The V call is TRBV12-5, the J call TRBJ1-2; D is ambiguous. Trimming cost V 0 bases and J 4 bases, with 12 bases left between them. Germline V gene data show CDR1 as LGHNT and CDR2 as FRNRAP. The CDR3 is made up of 15 amino acids. The chain's CDR3 is CASGLVPGGFYGYTF. In DNA, the CDR3 is TGTGCTAGTGGTTTGGTTCCAGGTGGATTCTATGGCTACACCTTC.

This chain connects TRBV7-9 to TRBJ1-1; tentatively, D is TRBD1 (5 bases). Germline V gives CDR1 SEHNR, CDR2 FQNEAQ (reference sequence). Trimming shortened V by 1 base and J by 4 bases, and 13 bases separated the two germline ends. This CDR3 spans 15 amino acids. The CDR3 region is CASSLVSGGSTEAFF. The CDR3 DNA reads TGTGCCAGCAGCTTAGTATCCGGGGGGAGCACTGAAGCTTTCTTT. Filled out from reference TRBV7-9 and TRBJ1-1, the complete variable domain reads DTGVSQNPRHKITKRGQNVTFRCDPISEHNRLYWYRQTLGQGPEFLTYFQNEAQLEKSRLLSDRFSAERPKGSFSTLEIQRTEQGDSAMYLCASSLVSGGSTEAFFGQGTRLTVV.

In this sample, this clone turned up a few times. V and J are TRBV28 and TRBJ1-5, with 7 bases matching TRBD1. The V segment lost 3 bases and the J segment 0 bases; nucleotides outside the gene matches: 14. CDR3 length: 19 residues. Germline lookup yields CDR1 MDHEN and CDR2 SYDVKM. This chain's CDR3 is CASSFYSGQARYSNQPQHF. CDR3 coding DNA: TGTGCCAGCAGTTTCTACTCAGGACAGGCCCGTTATAGCAATCAGCCCCAGCATTTT.

This chain joins TRBV4-2 and TRBJ1-1; TRBD1 is a possible D gene (5 bases). The V end lost 0 bases, the J end lost 11 bases, and 10 bases lay between the germline ends. CDR1 and CDR2 from the germline V gene are LGHNA and YNFKEQ. This CDR3 region has 12 residues. The CDR3 reads CASSQEEGAAFF. The DNA for the CDR3 is TGTGCCAGCAGCCAAGAAGAAGGGGCGGCTTTCTTT.

The chain carries TRBV10-1 and TRBJ2-7; D unresolved. Trimming shortened V by 3 bases and J by 2 bases, and 11 bases separated the two germline ends. The CDR3 sequence is 14 residues long. In germline, CDR1 is WNHNN, CDR2 SYGVQD (reference sequence). The DNA of the CDR3 is TGCGCCAGCAGTGATCCCGGTCATCCCTACGAGCAGTACTTC. Its protein product is CASSDPGHPYEQYF.

This clone has only one observation. The chain carries TRBV28 and TRBJ1-5; 7 bases match TRBD1. CDR3 length equals 15 residues. Germline-derived CDR1 and CDR2 are MDHEN and SYDVKM. The junction had 8 bases not matched to a gene; V was cut back by 8 bases and J by 1 base. The CDR3: CASCRQGWSNQPQHF. CDR3 coding DNA: TGTGCCAGCTGCCGACAGGGATGGAGCAATCAGCCCCAGCATTTT.

V and J are TRBV3-1 (or the pseudogene TRBV3-2) and TRBJ1-1, with unresolved D. The germline gives CDR1 LGHDT, CDR2 YNNKEL (reference sequence). CDR3 size: 14 residues. The ends were cut back, 3 bases at V and 1 base at J, with 9 bases in the middle. CDR3 sequence: CASSHHGSNTEAFF. Written as DNA, the CDR3 is TGTGCCAGCAGCCATCACGGGTCGAACACTGAAGCTTTCTTT.

This clone was seen a single time. In DNA, the CDR3 is TGTGCCATCAGTGAGACAGGAAATTCTGGCTACACCTTC. Translated: CAISETGNSGYTF. The chain has TRBV10-3 and TRBJ1-2; D is possibly TRBD1 (5 bases). The ends were cut back, 2 bases at V and 7 bases at J, with 11 bases in the middle. The germline V gene has CDR1 ENHRY and CDR2 SYGVKD. CDR3 length equals 13 residues.

The rearrangement links TRBV11-2 to TRBJ2-3; D is possibly TRBD2 (6 bases). V was pared by 3 bases and J by 3 bases, with 7 bases between. This CDR3 has 13 residues. Germline lookup yields CDR1 SGHAT and CDR2 FQNNGV. CDR3 residues: CASSLGGTDTQYF. CDR3 coding DNA: TGTGCCAGCAGCTTGGGGGGAACAGATACGCAGTATTTT. Variable domain in full (rest from reference TRBV11-2 and TRBJ2-3): EAGVAQSPRYKIIEKRQSVAFWCNPISGHATLYWYQQILGQGPKLLIQFQNNGVVDDSQLPKDRFSAERLKGVDSTLKIQPAKLEDSAVYLCASSLGGTDTQYFGPGTRLTVL.

This chain joins TRBV7-2 and TRBJ1-1; tentatively, D is TRBD1 (6 bases). V lost 3 bases to trimming and J lost 4 bases, with 12 bases between them. Germline CDR1 reads SGHTA; CDR2 reads FQGNSA. CDR3 length equals 14 residues. The CDR3 region is CASSFTGGFTEAFF. The CDR3, as DNA: TGTGCCAGCAGCTTTACGGGGGGCTTCACTGAAGCTTTCTTT. Looking up the rest from reference TRBV7-2 and TRBJ1-1 gives the full variable domain: GAGVSQSPSNKVTEKGKDVELRCDPISGHTALYWYRQSLGQGLEFLIYFQGNSAPDKSGLPSDRFSAERTGGSVSTLTIQRTQQEDSAVYLCASSFTGGFTEAFFGQGTRLTVV.

The CDR3 spells CASSLRTGVGNEQFF. CDR3 DNA sequence: TGTGCCAGCAGCTTACGGACAGGGGTGGGCAATGAGCAGTTCTTC. This chain uses TRBV11-1 with TRBJ2-1; 9 bases match TRBD1. Per the germline V gene, CDR1 is SGHAT and CDR2 is FQDESV (reference sequence). V lost 2 bases to trimming and J lost 6 bases; unmatched junction nucleotides: 5. This CDR3 has 15 amino acids.

The gene calls are TRBV5-1 and TRBJ1-5, with no clear D. Germline loops: CDR1 SGHRS, CDR2 YFSETQ. This CDR3 region has 15 residues. V lost 0 bases, J lost 5 bases, and 12 bases lay in between. CDR3 in DNA: TGCGCCAGCAGCTTGGGAAGTCAAAGCGATCAGCCCCAGCATTTT. Translating gives CASSLGSQSDQPQHF.

V gene TRBV19 combines with J gene TRBJ1-2; 7 bases match TRBD1. The CDR3 extends over 15 amino acids. Germline V gene data show CDR1 as LNHDA and CDR2 as SQIVND (reference sequence). J gave up 0 bases and V 3 bases, and 4 bases lay outside the gene matches. The CDR3 DNA reads as TGTGCCAGTAGTATGGGACAGCTGGCTAACTATGGCTACACCTTC. Its protein product is CASSMGQLANYGYTF.

There are a few counts of this clone. This chain connects TRBV9 to TRBJ1-6; 10 bases are shared with TRBD1. The CDR3 has 16 residues. V shed 0 bases, J shed 7 bases, and the junction held 4 bases outside the gene matches. Germline CDR1 reads SGDLS; CDR2 reads YYNGEE. CDR3 protein: CASSVEGGQGNSPLHF. CDR3 coding DNA: TGTGCCAGCAGCGTAGAAGGGGGACAGGGGAATTCACCCCTCCACTTT.

The table lists this clone with a few counts. This chain connects TRBV18 to TRBJ1-3; 7 bases map to TRBD1. Germline trimming cut 5 bases from V and 2 bases from J; bases unmatched to any gene: 12. Germline-derived CDR1 and CDR2 are KGHSH and LQKENI. The CDR3 loop spans 17 amino acids. CDR3 residues: CASSSTTGNLAGNTIYF. The CDR3 DNA reads TGTGCCAGCTCATCAACGACAGGGAATCTTGCTGGAAACACCATATATTTT.

The J gene is TRBJ1-4, the V gene TRBV3-1 (or the pseudogene TRBV3-2), with 10 bases identical to TRBD1. CDR1 is LGHDT and CDR2 is YNNKEL in the germline V gene (reference sequence). The CDR3 is made up of 15 amino acids. With 6 bases clipped from V and 5 bases from J, the junction kept 6 bases outside the gene matches. The CDR3 loop reads CASSQGDRGNEKLFF. The CDR3 nucleotides are TGTGCCAGCAGTCAGGGGGACAGGGGAAATGAAAAACTGTTTTTT.

J is TRBJ1-2 and V is TRBV27, with no clear D. Germline loops: CDR1 MNHEY, CDR2 SMNVEV (reference sequence). The CDR3 contains 12 residues. The V end was cut by 5 bases, the J end by 8 bases, with 12 bases between. Written as DNA, the CDR3 is TGTGCCAGCAGTCGCGGGCGGATCGGCTACACCTTC. Translation: CASSRGRIGYTF.

This rearrangement joins TRBV7-8 to TRBJ2-3, with D perhaps matching TRBD2 (5 bases). Between the trimmed V and J ends, which lost 5 bases and 7 bases, there was a span of 13 bases. The CDR3 sequence is 13 residues long. Looked up from germline, CDR1 is SGHVS and CDR2 is FQNEAQ. The CDR3 region is CASSPLSGYTQYF. The CDR3 DNA sequence: TGTGCCAGCAGCCCCTTATCGGGGTATACGCAGTATTTT. Combining the CDR3 with reference TRBV7-8 and TRBJ2-3 gives the whole variable domain GAGVSQSPRYKVAKRGQDVALRCDPISGHVSLFWYQQALGQGPEFLTYFQNEAQLDKSGLPSDRFFAERPEGSVSTLKIQRTQQEDSAVYLCASSPLSGYTQYFGPGTRLTVL.

The chain has TRBV18 and TRBJ1-1; TRBD1 might be the D (6 bases). V lost 5 bases to trimming and J lost 4 bases, with 20 bases between them. Germline assignment: CDR1 KGHSH and CDR2 LQKENI. The CDR3 extends over 16 amino acids. CDR3 residues: CASSALDTGLSTEAFF. Written as DNA, the CDR3 is TGTGCCAGCTCAGCTCTTGATACAGGGTTGTCCACTGAAGCTTTCTTT.

The chain couples TRBV5-1 to TRBJ2-1; a possible D gene is TRBD2 (6 bases). Trimming left V 4 bases short and J 10 bases short, with 9 bases between. The length of the CDR3 is 11 residues. The germline V gene has CDR1 SGHRS and CDR2 YFSETQ. This CDR3 reads CASSPGLEQFF. For the CDR3, the DNA is TGCGCCAGCAGCCCGGGACTGGAGCAGTTCTTC.

The J gene is TRBJ2-2, the V gene TRBV3-1 (or the pseudogene TRBV3-2); D uncertain. Trimming took 4 bases from V and 0 from J, leaving 12 bases between them. This CDR3 has 16 residues. Looked up from germline, CDR1 is LGHDT and CDR2 is YNNKEL (reference sequence). The DNA of the CDR3 is TGTGCCAGCAGCCCTCGCGGCGGATCGAACACCGGGGAGCTGTTTTTT. It codes for CASSPRGGSNTGELFF.

The sample holds a few counts of this clone. The CDR3 sequence: CASTQGAPNTEAFF. The CDR3 DNA follows: TGTGCCAGCACCCAAGGGGCGCCGAACACTGAAGCTTTCTTT. This chain uses TRBV6-5 with TRBJ1-1, with TRBD1 as a possible D gene (5 bases). The CDR3 is 14 residues long. V gave up 7 bases and J gave up 1 base, with 13 bases separating them. Germline values: CDR1 MNHEY, CDR2 SVGAGI.

The chain recombines TRBV28 with TRBJ1-5, with no clear D. The CDR3 is 15 residues long. V lost 6 bases to trimming and J lost 6 bases, with 18 bases between them. Germline-derived CDR1 and CDR2 are MDHEN and SYDVKM. The CDR3 protein is CASSQADKNGQPQHF. DNA of the CDR3: TGTGCCAGCAGCCAAGCCGATAAGAACGGTCAGCCCCAGCATTTT.

This clone was counted only a few times. V usage is TRBV4-1 and J usage is TRBJ2-7, with a tentative D call TRBD1 (6 bases). There are 14 residues in the CDR3. The V end lost 3 bases, the J end lost 0 bases, and 9 bases lay between the germline ends. Germline CDR1 is MGHRA and CDR2 is YSYEKL. The CDR3 is CASSQGASSYEQYF. The CDR3 DNA follows: TGCGCCAGCAGCCAGGGGGCAAGCTCCTACGAGCAGTACTTC.

This chain uses TRBV5-3 with TRBJ2-7; 8 bases match TRBD2. TRBV5-3 is filed as an ORF, its function uncertain. V shed 10 bases and J 2 bases; nucleotides not matched to a gene: 8. This CDR3 is 13 amino acids long. The CDR3 reads CAYLAGATYEQYF. For the CDR3, the DNA is TGTGCCTATCTAGCGGGCGCCACCTACGAGCAGTACTTC.

This clone was picked up a small number of times. V usage is TRBV28 and J usage is TRBJ2-7; D may be TRBD1 (6 bases). Per germline, CDR1 MDHEN and CDR2 SYDVKM. The ends were cut back, 4 bases at V and 6 bases at J, with 19 bases in the middle. The CDR3 sequence is 15 residues long. The CDR3 DNA is TGTGCCAGCAGTTCCACTACAGGGTCCTTCCGCGAGCAGTACTTC. Protein sequence: CASSSTTGSFREQYF.

This clone was counted only a few times. CDR3 DNA: TGCGCCAGCAGCACAAGCAGGGGGCAAGGTGAAAAACTGTTTTTT. Encoded protein: CASSTSRGQGEKLFF. This chain connects TRBV5-1 to TRBJ1-4; 8 positions match TRBD1. J gave up 7 bases and V 4 bases, and 9 bases lay outside the gene matches. The CDR3 has 15 residues. Germline V gene sequence: CDR1 SGHRS, CDR2 YFSETQ.

The rearrangement links TRBV3-1 (or the pseudogene TRBV3-2) to TRBJ2-1, with TRBD2 matching 11 bases. In germline, CDR1 is LGHDT, CDR2 YNNKEL (reference sequence). V lost 5 bases and J lost 10; bases outside the gene matches: 7. The CDR3 is 14 amino acids. The CDR3 sequence is CASSSSGTSGEQFF. In nucleotides, the CDR3 is TGTGCCAGCAGCTCATCCGGGACTAGCGGAGAGCAGTTCTTC.